The 31 T cell receptor beta chains listed next were all sequenced from one sample in a study of T cell changes during pregnancy in multiple sclerosis. Produced via immunoSEQ multiplex PCR; TCRdb's table is partial and in-frame only. The sample yields about 100,000 clones, roughly 90% seen once. The sequencing here drew on peripheral blood, taken after pregnancy. The receptor set was obtained from a female donor with multiple sclerosis, enrolled in a pregnancy study.

The J gene is TRBJ1-6, the V gene TRBV7-8; tentatively, D is TRBD1 (6 bases). The CDR3 length is 19 residues. Trimming removed 5 bases at V and 5 bases at J, with 25 bases between. CDR1 and CDR2 from the germline V gene are SGHVS and FQNEAQ. The CDR3 is CASSQNSQGRLGDNSPLHF. The DNA of the CDR3 is TGTGCCAGCAGCCAAAATTCACAGGGTAGGCTGGGCGATAATTCACCCCTCCACTTT. The full variable domain, rest sourced from reference TRBV7-8 and TRBJ1-6, is GAGVSQSPRYKVAKRGQDVALRCDPISGHVSLFWYQQALGQGPEFLTYFQNEAQLDKSGLPSDRFFAERPEGSVSTLKIQRTQQEDSAVYLCASSQNSQGRLGDNSPLHFGNGTRLTVT.

The rearrangement links TRBV19 to TRBJ1-1; TRBD1 agrees at 8 bases. The ends lost 2 bases at V and 2 bases at J; junction bases unmatched: 4. The CDR3 spans 15 residues. Germline V gives CDR1 LNHDA, CDR2 SQIVND (reference sequence). This chain's CDR3 is CASSILGQGNTEAFF. CDR3 DNA: TGTGCCAGTAGTATACTCGGACAGGGCAACACTGAAGCTTTCTTT.

This chain connects TRBV6-1 to TRBJ1-5, with a tentative D call TRBD1 (5 bases). The CDR3 is 14 residues long. Germline V gene lookup returns CDR1 MNHNS and CDR2 SASEGT. V lost 1 base and J lost 2, with 6 bases in between. CDR3 bases: TGTGCCAGCAGTGAAGGGGGCCGCAATCAGCCCCAGCATTTT. It codes for CASSEGGRNQPQHF.

The chain couples TRBV2 to TRBJ2-1; the D is unclear. V dropped 8 bases and J dropped 2 bases, with 10 bases sitting between them. The V gene's germline CDR1 is SNHLY and CDR2 FYNNEI. This CDR3 is 13 amino acids long. CDR3 amino acids: CASESFPYNEQFF. The CDR3 DNA reads TGTGCCAGCGAAAGCTTCCCCTACAATGAGCAGTTCTTC.

The chain is built from TRBV7-9 and TRBJ1-5; TRBD1 is a possible D gene (5 bases). The CDR3 has 16 residues. Trimming cost V 1 base and J 2 bases, with 12 bases left between them. CDR1 is SEHNR and CDR2 is FQNEAQ in the germline V gene (reference sequence). The CDR3 sequence: CASSLEVGLGNQPQHF. CDR3 sequence (DNA): TGTGCCAGCAGCTTAGAAGTGGGGCTCGGCAATCAGCCCCAGCATTTT.

The V and J genes are TRBV7-2 and TRBJ1-4; D ambiguous. This CDR3 has 16 residues. The germline gives CDR1 SGHTA, CDR2 FQGNSA. Trimming took 1 base from V and 0 from J, leaving 9 bases between them. CDR3 sequence (DNA): TGTGCCAGCAGCTTAGGGAGCAGAACAACTAATGAAAAACTGTTTTTT. Amino acids: CASSLGSRTTNEKLFF.

This clone was picked up one time. The chain links TRBV19 to TRBJ2-3, with a tentative D call TRBD2 (5 bases). V was shortened by 3 bases and J by 11 bases, with 12 bases between the two germline ends. Per germline, CDR1 LNHDA and CDR2 SQIVND (reference sequence). The CDR3 runs to 12 residues. DNA for the CDR3: TGTGCCAGTAGTATTGTGGAGAGGGTGCAGTATTTT. Translated: CASSIVERVQYF. The full variable domain, completed using reference TRBV19 and TRBJ2-3, is DGGITQSPKYLFRKEGQNVTLSCEQNLNHDAMYWYRQDPGQGLRLIYYSQIVNDFQKGDIAEGYSVSREKKESFPLTVTSAQKNPTAFYLCASSIVERVQYFGPGTRLTVL.

The chain couples TRBV6-6 to TRBJ2-7, with 11 bases matching TRBD1. In germline, CDR1 is MNHNY, CDR2 SVGAGI (reference sequence). The CDR3 totals 14 residues. Germline trimming cut 4 bases from V and 4 bases from J; bases unmatched to any gene: 3. CDR3 in DNA: TGTGCCAGCAGTTTACGGGACAGGGGGTACGAGCAGTACTTC. Translation gives CASSLRDRGYEQYF.

The chain carries TRBV5-1 and TRBJ1-1; a weak D match, TRBD1 (6 bases). This CDR3 region has 14 residues. V was cut by 3 bases and J by 6 bases, with 15 bases left in between. The germline gives CDR1 SGHRS, CDR2 YFSETQ. The CDR3, as DNA: TGCGCCAGCAGCTATGCGGGGGGCGCGGCTGAAGCTTTCTTT. It specifies CASSYAGGAAEAFF.

The chain has TRBV4-3 and TRBJ2-7, with TRBD1 identical over 9 bases. The ends lost 5 bases at V and 3 bases at J; junction bases unmatched: 8. This CDR3 is 15 amino acids long. Germline V gene lookup returns CDR1 LGHNA and CDR2 YSLEER. The CDR3 spells CASSLDRGANYEQYF. The CDR3 nucleotides are TGCGCCAGCAGCTTAGACAGGGGGGCGAACTACGAGCAGTACTTC.

The rearrangement joins TRBV5-1 to TRBJ1-3, with D maybe TRBD1 (6 bases). Trimming pared 4 bases from V and 1 base from J, leaving 15 bases between. The germline V gene encodes CDR1 SGHRS and CDR2 YFSETQ. The CDR3 has 16 amino acids. Here the CDR3 DNA reads TGCGCCAGCAGCCCGGACGGGACACGTTCTGGAAACACCATATATTTT. Its protein is CASSPDGTRSGNTIYF.

This chain joins TRBV7-2 and TRBJ1-5, with 8 bases fitting TRBD1. Trimming cost V 5 bases and J 11 bases; bases outside gene matches: 20. The germline V gene encodes CDR1 SGHTA and CDR2 FQGNSA. The length of the CDR3 is 17 residues. The CDR3 sequence is CASSPRPDRAASGAQHF. The DNA for the CDR3 is TGTGCCAGCAGCCCACGACCGGACAGGGCCGCGTCCGGAGCCCAGCATTTT.

V and J are TRBV5-4 and TRBJ2-7; 9 bases agree with TRBD1. The CDR3 covers 13 residues. CDR1 SGHNT and CDR2 YYREEE come from the germline V gene (reference sequence). V was clipped by 6 bases and J by 4 bases; unmatched bases: 5. The CDR3 DNA reads TGTGCCAGCACCCCGGACAGGGGTTACGAGCAGTACTTC. This encodes CASTPDRGYEQYF. Supplemented by reference TRBV5-4 and TRBJ2-7, the full variable domain reads ETGVTQSPTHLIKTRGQQVTLRCSSQSGHNTVSWYQQALGQGPQFIFQYYREEENGRGNFPPRFSGLQFPNYSSELNVNALELDDSALYLCASTPDRGYEQYFGPGTRLTVT.

Turning to this clone: Additional DNA sequences in this sample encode the identical CDR3. This chain connects TRBV6-4 to TRBJ2-3; 8 positions agree with TRBD1. The ends lost 3 bases at V and 4 bases at J; junction bases unmatched: 3. CDR3 size: 14 residues. Per the germline V gene, CDR1 is MRHNA and CDR2 is SNTAGT. CDR3 loop: CASSDSQGADTQYF. The CDR3 DNA reads TGTGCCAGCAGTGATTCACAGGGGGCAGATACGCAGTATTTT.

The V gene is TRBV9, the J gene TRBJ2-7; 13 bases are shared with TRBD2. Looked up from germline, CDR1 is SGDLS and CDR2 is YYNGEE. The CDR3 loop spans 15 amino acids. J gave up 0 bases and V 7 bases, and 4 bases lay outside the gene matches. In DNA, the CDR3 is TGTGCCAGCGGGACTAGCGGGGACAGCTCCTACGAGCAGTACTTC. Translated: CASGTSGDSSYEQYF.

The rearrangement joins TRBV11-2 to TRBJ2-1; TRBD2 agrees at 7 bases. V trimming: 4 bases; J trimming: 8 bases; junction bases outside the gene matches: 11. The CDR3 has 15 amino acids. CDR1 is SGHAT and CDR2 is FQNNGV in the germline V gene. The CDR3 DNA is TGTGCCAGCAGCTCCATCCGGGAGGACATCCATGAGCAGTTCTTC. Translation gives CASSSIREDIHEQFF.

The chain links TRBV30 to TRBJ1-5; TRBD1 might be the D (5 bases). The V end was cut by 6 bases, the J end by 2 bases, with 8 bases between. The germline CDR1 and CDR2 sequences are GTSNPN and SVGIG (reference sequence). CDR3 length equals 12 residues. CDR3 loop: CACQQGNQPQHF. The CDR3 coding sequence is TGTGCCTGCCAACAGGGCAATCAGCCCCAGCATTTT.

The J gene is TRBJ2-7, the V gene TRBV2, with D possibly being TRBD1 (5 bases). Per the germline V gene, CDR1 is SNHLY and CDR2 is FYNNEI. Between the trimmed V and J ends, which lost 5 bases and 0 bases, there was a span of 8 bases. The CDR3 covers 13 residues. Here the CDR3 DNA reads TGTGCCAGCAGTCCTACAGGCTCCTACGAGCAGTACTTC. Translating it yields CASSPTGSYEQYF.

The V and J genes are TRBV2 and TRBJ1-1; the match to TRBD1 covers 7 bases. V gave up 7 bases and J gave up 6 bases; unmatched junction bases: 8. Germline-derived CDR1 and CDR2 are SNHLY and FYNNEI. The CDR3 loop spans 13 amino acids. CDR3 in amino acids: CASNRGVGAEAFF. CDR3 nucleotides: TGTGCCAGCAACAGGGGAGTGGGAGCTGAAGCTTTCTTT.

As DNA, the CDR3 is TGTGCCTCTAACGGCGGGGCCACAGATACGCAGTATTTT. It is translated as CASNGGATDTQYF. This chain uses TRBV30 with TRBJ2-3; tentative D call: TRBD2 (6 bases). This CDR3 comprises 13 residues. The V gene's germline CDR1 is GTSNPN and CDR2 SVGIG (reference sequence). Trimming shortened V by 7 bases and J by 2 bases, and 13 bases separated the two germline ends.

The chain carries TRBV7-3 and TRBJ2-5, with 7 bases matching TRBD1. Per the germline V gene, CDR1 is SGHTA and CDR2 is FQGTGA. The V segment lost 6 bases and the J segment 0 bases; nucleotides outside the gene matches: 10. The CDR3 has 16 amino acids. The DNA of the CDR3 is TGTGCCAGCAGACAGAGACAGGGAAAGTACCAAGAGACCCAGTACTTC. As protein: CASRQRQGKYQETQYF. The full variable domain, completed using reference TRBV7-3 and TRBJ2-5, is GAGVSQTPSNKVTEKGKYVELRCDPISGHTALYWYRQSLGQGPEFLIYFQGTGAADDSGLPNDRFFAVRPEGSVSTLKIQRTERGDSAVYLCASRQRQGKYQETQYFGPGTRLLVL.

The V gene is TRBV15, the J gene TRBJ2-7; D not certain. V lost 0 bases to trimming and J lost 4 bases, with 7 bases between them. Germline CDR1 LNHNV, CDR2 YYDKDF (reference sequence). This CDR3 has 13 amino acids. The CDR3 loop reads CATSRDPRYEQYF. For the CDR3, the DNA is TGTGCCACCAGCAGAGATCCCAGATACGAGCAGTACTTC.

There are a few counts of this clone. The chain recombines TRBV11-2 with TRBJ1-6, with TRBD1 identical over 7 bases. Germline-derived CDR1 and CDR2 are SGHAT and FQNNGV. V shed 3 bases, J shed 8 bases, and the junction held 7 bases outside the gene matches. CDR3 length: 15 amino acids. CDR3 sequence: CASSFRGQGDSPLHF. In nucleotides, the CDR3 is TGTGCCAGCAGCTTCAGAGGGCAGGGGGATTCACCCCTCCACTTT.

V is TRBV28 and J is TRBJ1-5; D remains ambiguous. The V end was cut by 2 bases, the J end by 0 bases, with 8 bases between. CDR1 is MDHEN, CDR2 SYDVKM, per germline. The CDR3 consists of 15 residues. The CDR3 reads CASSLEGSSNQPQHF. The CDR3, as DNA: TGTGCCAGCAGTTTAGAGGGTAGTAGCAATCAGCCCCAGCATTTT.

This sequence joins TRBV27 and TRBJ2-7; TRBD1 aligns across 7 bases. With 5 bases clipped from V and 1 base from J, the junction kept 2 bases outside the gene matches. The CDR3 is 13 amino acids. The V gene's germline CDR1 is MNHEY and CDR2 SMNVEV (reference sequence). Here the CDR3 DNA reads TGTGCCAGCAGTCGGGGACAGTCCTACGAGCAGTACTTC. It specifies CASSRGQSYEQYF.

This clone came up a few times. The CDR3 spells CATSRVAASSYNEQFF. The CDR3, as DNA: TGTGCCACCAGCAGAGTAGCGGCTAGCTCCTACAATGAGCAGTTCTTC. The chain recombines TRBV15 with TRBJ2-1; D may be TRBD2 (6 bases). The CDR3 sequence is 16 residues long. From germline, CDR1 is LNHNV and CDR2 YYDKDF (reference sequence). Trimming removed 1 base from V and 0 bases from J, with 10 bases in between. Looking up the rest from reference TRBV15 and TRBJ2-1 gives the full variable domain: DAMVIQNPRYQVTQFGKPVTLSCSQTLNHNVMYWYQQKSSQAPKLLFHYYDKDFNNEADTPDNFQSRRPNTSFCFLDIRSPGLGDTAMYLCATSRVAASSYNEQFFGPGTRLTVL.

This chain uses TRBV9 with TRBJ2-3; 7 bases are a match to TRBD2. J was trimmed by 3 bases and V by 0 bases; bases with no gene match: 7. CDR3 length: 16 residues. Germline V gene data show CDR1 as SGDLS and CDR2 as YYNGEE. The CDR3 DNA is TGTGCCAGCAGCGTAGAATTCGGGACTATAACAGATACGCAGTATTTT. Its protein is CASSVEFGTITDTQYF.

This chain connects TRBV9 to TRBJ2-3; 8 bases match TRBD2. V lost 7 bases and J lost 8; bases outside the gene matches: 18. This CDR3 contains 16 residues. Germline CDR1 reads SGDLS; CDR2 reads YYNGEE. The CDR3 is CASFVLYGREGLTQYF. The CDR3 DNA follows: TGTGCCAGCTTCGTACTATACGGGAGGGAGGGTCTTACGCAGTATTTT. Based on the CDR3 plus reference TRBV9 and TRBJ2-3, the full variable domain is DSGVTQTPKHLITATGQRVTLRCSPRSGDLSVYWYQQSLDQGLQFLIQYYNGEERAKGNILERFSAQQFPDLHSELNLSSLELGDSALYFCASFVLYGREGLTQYFGPGTRLTVL.

The rearrangement uses TRBV9 and TRBJ2-2; possible D gene TRBD1, 6 bases. In germline, CDR1 is SGDLS, CDR2 YYNGEE. Trimming cost V 1 base and J 5 bases, with 6 bases left between them. This CDR3 comprises 13 residues. CDR3 bases: TGTGCCAGCAGCGTACAGGGGACCGGGGAGCTGTTTTTT. This gives the protein CASSVQGTGELFF.

The rearrangement joins TRBV30 to TRBJ1-1, with a tentative D call TRBD1 (6 bases). CDR1 GTSNPN and CDR2 SVGIG come from the germline V gene (reference sequence). V gave up 1 base and J gave up 10 bases, with 13 bases separating them. This CDR3 is built from 12 residues. In DNA form, the CDR3 reads TGTGCCTGGAGTGGTAACAGGGTGGCAGCTTTCTTT. Residues: CAWSGNRVAAFF.

V usage is TRBV14 and J usage is TRBJ2-1; no clear D. The CDR3 spans 13 residues. Looked up from germline, CDR1 is SGHDN and CDR2 is FVKESK. V lost 4 bases to trimming and J lost 5 bases, with 9 bases between them. The CDR3 here is CASSPTLHNEQFF. CDR3 coding DNA: TGTGCCAGCAGCCCGACTCTTCACAATGAGCAGTTCTTC.